These 13 T cell receptor beta chains originate from one sample sequenced in a study of blood T cell repertoires in COVID-19. Sequencing used immunoSEQ multiplex PCR; TCRdb keeps in-frame clones, though not all of them. The top ten hold less than 3.5% of the sample, which has hundreds of thousands of clones, roughly 89% seen once. Source material: peripheral blood. The receptors shown here come from a young woman who had recovered from COVID-19.

The gene calls are TRBV6-1 and TRBJ2-1, with D perhaps matching TRBD2 (6 bases). This CDR3 is built from 15 residues. From germline, CDR1 is MNHNS and CDR2 SASEGT. The V gene lost 2 bases and the J gene lost 7 bases, with 15 bases spanning the gap. CDR3 in amino acids: CASSETPREWNEQFF. The CDR3 bases are TGTGCCAGCAGTGAAACCCCACGGGAGTGGAATGAGCAGTTCTTC.

V is TRBV6-5 and J is TRBJ1-1; no clear D. V dropped 0 bases and J dropped 0 bases, with 5 bases sitting between them. Germline V gene data show CDR1 as MNHEY and CDR2 as SVGAGI. The CDR3 totals 14 residues. The CDR3 DNA reads as TGTGCCAGCAGTTACTCAGCGGTGAACACTGAAGCTTTCTTT. This encodes CASSYSAVNTEAFF.

The chain employs TRBV19 and TRBJ1-5; 8 bases line up with TRBD1. The junction had 12 bases not matched to a gene; V was cut back by 7 bases and J by 1 base. This CDR3 is 17 amino acids long. The V gene's germline CDR1 is LNHDA and CDR2 SQIVND (reference sequence). DNA for the CDR3: TGTGCCAGTATTCCAGGGGGCGGGTTGATCAGCAATCAGCCCCAGCATTTT. Residues: CASIPGGGLISNQPQHF.

The gene calls are TRBV6-1 and TRBJ1-5; D unresolved. The CDR3 contains 13 residues. The germline V and J ends were trimmed by 6 bases and 6 bases, with 12 bases remaining between them. CDR1 and CDR2 from the germline V gene are MNHNS and SASEGT. The CDR3 bases are TGTGCCAGCAGACCCGTAGAGATTCAGCCCCAGCATTTT. Protein: CASRPVEIQPQHF.

DNA of the CDR3: TGTGCCAGTAGTATAGTTTGGGGGCCTGGAAACACCATATATTTT. Protein sequence: CASSIVWGPGNTIYF. The chain carries TRBV19 and TRBJ1-3, with D possibly matching TRBD1 (6 bases). The V gene's germline CDR1 is LNHDA and CDR2 SQIVND (reference sequence). This CDR3 contains 15 residues. Trimming shortened V by 1 base and J by 2 bases, and 9 bases separated the two germline ends.

This chain joins TRBV11-2 and TRBJ2-2, with D perhaps TRBD1 (6 bases). The ends were cut back, 10 bases at V and 2 bases at J, with 14 bases in the middle. Per germline, CDR1 SGHAT and CDR2 FQNNGV. There are 14 residues in the CDR3. CDR3: CATSTGDNTGELFF. DNA for the CDR3: TGTGCCACTTCGACAGGAGACAACACCGGGGAGCTGTTTTTT.

This chain joins TRBV7-9 and TRBJ2-2; TRBD2 might be the D (6 bases). The germline CDR1 and CDR2 sequences are SEHNR and FQNEAQ (reference sequence). The V and J ends lost 6 bases and 8 bases respectively, with 16 bases between them. This CDR3 comprises 14 residues. The CDR3 DNA sequence: TGTGCCAGCAGGGACCCGGGAGTTCCGGGGGAGCTGTTTTTT. Amino acids: CASRDPGVPGELFF.

The chain carries TRBV7-2 and TRBJ2-3; no definite D call. The germline V and J ends were trimmed by 3 bases and 2 bases, with 6 bases remaining between them. Germline values: CDR1 SGHTA, CDR2 FQGNSA. This CDR3 contains 13 residues. In DNA, the CDR3 is TGTGCCAGCAGCTTTCTGTACACAGATACGCAGTATTTT. Amino acids: CASSFLYTDTQYF.

This chain joins TRBV11-2 and TRBJ2-2, with a possible D match to TRBD2 (5 bases). The germline CDR1 and CDR2 sequences are SGHAT and FQNNGV. CDR3 length: 14 amino acids. Trimming removed 5 bases from V and 6 bases from J, with 13 bases in between. In DNA form, the CDR3 reads TGTGCCAGCAGCCTGTGGGTGGAGGCCGGGGAGCTGTTTTTT. Translated: CASSLWVEAGELFF.

This chain connects TRBV6-4 to TRBJ2-7; maybe TRBD1 (5 bases). CDR1 is MRHNA and CDR2 is SNTAGT in the germline V gene. The CDR3 has 14 amino acids. V lost 3 bases and J 3 bases, leaving 12 bases between the germline ends. CDR3 nucleotide sequence: TGTGCCAGCAGTGAAAATAGACAGTGCTACGAGCAGTACGTC. Protein: CASSENRQCYEQYV.

The CDR3 DNA follows: TGTGCCAGCACCCCAGCGGGGCGTAATTCACCCCTCCACTTT. This codes for CASTPAGRNSPLHF. The genes are TRBV7-2 and TRBJ1-6, with TRBD1 as a possible D gene (5 bases). Per germline, CDR1 SGHTA and CDR2 FQGNSA. CDR3 length equals 14 residues. V was cut by 7 bases and J by 6 bases, with 13 bases left in between.

This sequence joins TRBV10-2 and TRBJ2-7; 10 positions agree with TRBD2. V was clipped by 6 bases and J by 6 bases; unmatched bases: 14. The CDR3 length is 16 residues. CDR1 and CDR2 from the germline V gene are WSHSY and SAAADI. DNA for the CDR3: TGCGCCAGCAGGGAGGGGCGGGCTAGCGGGAGCGGCGAGCAGTACGTC. This translates into CASREGRASGSGEQYV.

The chain has TRBV6-2 or TRBV6-3 and TRBJ1-5; D is possibly TRBD1 (5 bases). V lost 6 bases and J lost 2, with 23 bases in between. Germline assignment: CDR1 MNHEY and CDR2 SVGEGT. CDR3 size: 18 residues. The CDR3 is CASSPGGLAGIGNQPQHF. In DNA form, the CDR3 reads TGTGCCAGCAGCCCCGGGGGTTTGGCGGGAATAGGCAATCAGCCCCAGCATTTT.